What follows is one TCR beta chain and its context. Its antigen is currently unknown. PCR used 60 Vbeta primers and 13 Jbeta primers. The assay was immunoSEQ multiplex PCR, and TCRdb's table has in-frame clones only and misses some. The sample yields 95,000 to 120,000 clones, approximately 83% seen once. The sample originates from a study of cytomegalovirus exposure and HLA in healthy donors. In the study overall: Counted in an early data release were tens of millions of unique TCRs from HLA-typed donors.

The V gene's germline CDR1 is MDHEN and CDR2 SYDVKM. The junction had 8 bases not matched to a gene; V was cut back by 5 bases and J by 5 bases. The length of the CDR3 is 14 residues. Study-level results: Association of 15,000 to 20,000 TCR beta sequences with HLA alleles was found at 0.05 false discovery rate in a later analysis. In a later analysis, CMV-associated beta chains were mostly HLA-associated, it appeared.

The origin of this receptor is a woman aged 18-29 years in good health and CMV-seronegative. The sequencing sample was made of PBMCs. The V call is TRBV28, the J call TRBJ1-1; 7 bases align to TRBD1. CDR3: CASSLLQDRTEAFF. The CDR3, as DNA: TGTGCCAGCAGTCTTCTCCAGGACAGGACTGAAGCTTTCTTT. Looking up the rest from reference TRBV28 and TRBJ1-1 gives the full variable domain: DVKVTQSSRYLVKRTGEKVFLECVQDMDHENMFWYRQDPGLGLRLIYFSYDVKMKEKGDIPEGYSVSREKKERFSLILESASTNQTSMYLCASSLLQDRTEAFFGQGTRLTVV.